This TCR beta chain is drawn from a study of blood T cell repertoires in COVID-19. Study information: The samples span acute and convalescent COVID-19 from the United States, Italy and Spain. T cells, B-cell-depleted T cells, or PBMCs provided the cDNA or gDNA that served as material.

Authors' methods: Reference gene primer amplification yielded estimated nucleated cell counts. Profiled with immunoSEQ multiplex PCR; TCRdb holds only in-frame clones, not every one. For V, J and clone size, that table is used; D and trimming come from the DNA. The sample includes a few hundred thousand clones, about nine tenths seen only once; the top ten take 3.5% to 4.5%. The receptor was isolated from a man in his 60s who had recovered from COVID-19. The sequenced sample consisted of peripheral blood.

CDR3 loop: CASSVAPEGSEQFF. Here the CDR3 DNA reads TGTGCCAGCAGCGTAGCCCCTGAGGGATCTGAGCAGTTCTTC. The chain couples TRBV9 to TRBJ2-1, with D possibly being TRBD2 (5 bases). V was shortened by 0 bases and J by 9 bases, with 13 bases between the two germline ends. The CDR3 has 14 amino acids. The germline V gene encodes CDR1 SGDLS and CDR2 YYNGEE.